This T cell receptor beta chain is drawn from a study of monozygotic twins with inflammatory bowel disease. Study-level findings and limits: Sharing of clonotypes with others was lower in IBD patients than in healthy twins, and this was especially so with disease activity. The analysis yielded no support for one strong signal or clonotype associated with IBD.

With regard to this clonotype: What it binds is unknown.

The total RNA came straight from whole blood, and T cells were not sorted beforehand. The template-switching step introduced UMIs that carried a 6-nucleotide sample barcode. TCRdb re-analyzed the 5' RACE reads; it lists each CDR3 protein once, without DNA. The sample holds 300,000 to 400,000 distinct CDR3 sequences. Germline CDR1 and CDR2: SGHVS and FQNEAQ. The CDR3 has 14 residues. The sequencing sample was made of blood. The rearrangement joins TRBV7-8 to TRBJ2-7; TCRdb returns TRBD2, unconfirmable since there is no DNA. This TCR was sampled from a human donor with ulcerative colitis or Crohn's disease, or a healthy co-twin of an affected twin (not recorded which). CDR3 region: CASMPAGWSYEQYF. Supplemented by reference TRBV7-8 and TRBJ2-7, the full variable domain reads GAGVSQSPRYKVAKRGQDVALRCDPISGHVSLFWYQQALGQGPEFLTYFQNEAQLDKSGLPSDRFFAERPEGSVSTLKIQRTQQEDSAVYLCASMPAGWSYEQYFGPGTRLTVT.